The next 4 T cell receptor beta chains were all read from a single sample in a study of blood T cell repertoires in COVID-19. Profiled with immunoSEQ multiplex PCR; TCRdb holds only in-frame clones, not every one. The top ten clones hold about an eighth of a sample with around 290,000 clones, 86% of them seen once. Specimen: peripheral blood. All receptors come from a woman in her 70s with COVID-19, enrolled during active disease.

This clone has only one observation. The V call is TRBV7-2, the J call TRBJ2-1; D unclear. Germline lookup yields CDR1 SGHTA and CDR2 FQGNSA. The CDR3 length is 13 residues. V lost 1 base and J 6 bases, leaving 7 bases between the germline ends. CDR3 loop: CASSLVSLNEQFF. DNA of the CDR3: TGTGCCAGCAGCTTAGTCAGTCTCAATGAGCAGTTCTTC.

The chain links TRBV19 to TRBJ1-5, with a tentative D call TRBD1 (6 bases). Between the trimmed V and J ends, which lost 7 bases and 0 bases, there was a span of 13 bases. Germline V lookup: CDR1 LNHDA, CDR2 SQIVND (reference sequence). The CDR3 runs to 15 residues. In DNA, the CDR3 is TGTGCCAGTATCGGACAGTACCCTAGCAATCAGCCCCAGCATTTT. Amino acid sequence: CASIGQYPSNQPQHF. Together with reference TRBV19 and TRBJ1-5, the CDR3 gives the full variable domain: DGGITQSPKYLFRKEGQNVTLSCEQNLNHDAMYWYRQDPGQGLRLIYYSQIVNDFQKGDIAEGYSVSREKKESFPLTVTSAQKNPTAFYLCASIGQYPSNQPQHFGDGTRLSIL.

This chain links TRBV19 with TRBJ1-1; D is unresolved. Trimming cost V 0 bases and J 2 bases, with 10 bases left between them. The CDR3 spans 15 residues. CDR1 is LNHDA, CDR2 SQIVND, per germline (reference sequence). The CDR3 nucleotides read TGTGCCAGTAGTATAGATCTAAGGACTAACACTGAAGCTTTCTTT. Translation: CASSIDLRTNTEAFF.

The chain uses TRBV18 and TRBJ1-1; D possibly corresponds to TRBD1 (5 bases). With 6 bases removed from V and 1 base from J, the gap between germline ends came to 12 bases. Germline lookup yields CDR1 KGHSH and CDR2 LQKENI. The length of the CDR3 is 14 residues. CDR3 sequence: CASSPATENTEAFF. The CDR3 nucleotides are TGTGCCAGCTCGCCCGCGACAGAGAACACTGAAGCTTTCTTT.